This TCR beta chain was retrieved from a study of T-cell memory formation after mild COVID-19. Study observations and caveats: Later expanders leaned toward CD4+, whereas clones contracting from day 15 to 85 were balanced CD4/CD8. A second wave of clones peaked on day 37, and their SARS-CoV-2 specificity went unconfirmed.

With constant-segment primers, 5'RACE yielded cDNA libraries of TCR alpha and TCR beta that carried sample barcodes and UMIs. A single record per CDR3 protein comes from TCRdb applying MiXCR to the 5' RACE reads. The sample records about 110,000 distinct CDR3 sequences, over 15% being singletons. The CDR3 covers 15 residues. Germline V gene sequence: CDR1 SNHLY, CDR2 FYNNEI. There are many counts of this clonotype. Its specificity is unknown. One junction end disagrees with the germline gene, perhaps due to a read error. This TCR derives from an adult woman who had mild COVID-19 (a few samples of this study predate the infection). Cell type and time point are not known. The specimen sequenced was PBMCs or a T cell subset sorted from them (not recorded which). The chain is built from TRBV2 and TRBJ1-1; D not resolved. The CDR3 reads CASRTLTDPNAEAFF. The CDR3 coding sequence is TGTGCCAGCAGAACCCTGACGGACCCGAACGCTGAAGCTTTCTTT.